This entry features one T cell receptor (beta chain) sequence. What it recognizes is unknown. Following autologous stem cell transplantation, relapse occurred in every patient, and exposure to brentuximab vedotin varied. Each best response was a complete response, a partial response or progressive disease. This sample is part of a study of PD-1 blockade in classical Hodgkin lymphoma. Study context: Nivolumab was given intravenously to patients at 3 mg/kg every 2 weeks. Study-level results: Complete responders showed a baseline diversity that resembled the diversity of newly diagnosed patients.

Profiled with immunoSEQ multiplex PCR; TCRdb holds only in-frame clones, not every one. The repertoire holds roughly 42,000 clones, 70% to 80% seen once, with over 2.5% in the top ten. V shed 1 base, J shed 4 bases, and the junction held 2 bases outside the gene matches. This CDR3 spans 14 amino acids. CDR1 is SGDLS, CDR2 YYNGEE, per germline. The clonotype originates from a human donor with classical Hodgkin lymphoma. The chain uses TRBV9 and TRBJ2-7, with 10 bases matching TRBD2. Sequences were derived from peripheral blood mononuclear cells (PBMCs), sampled at baseline. The DNA for the CDR3 is TGTGCCAGCAGCGTAAGAGCGGGGGGGTACGAGCAGTACTTC. It specifies CASSVRAGGYEQYF.